These 32 T cell receptor beta chains were all obtained from the same sample, sequenced in a study of cytomegalovirus exposure and HLA in healthy donors. Some clones are missing from TCRdb's copy, which holds only in-frame ones; the method was immunoSEQ multiplex PCR. The table includes about 64,000 clones, around 89% detected once. Sequencing was carried out using PBMCs. All receptors come from a woman between 18 and 30 years old in good health and CMV-seronegative.

The rearrangement links TRBV10-1 to TRBJ2-1; TRBD1 matches at 10 bases. Trimming removed 0 bases from V and 8 bases from J; junction bases left unmatched: 4. The CDR3 has 15 residues. From germline, CDR1 is WNHNN and CDR2 SYGVQD (reference sequence). The CDR3 reads CASSESGTGVDEQFF. The CDR3 bases are TGCGCCAGCAGTGAGTCGGGGACAGGGGTCGATGAGCAGTTCTTC.

This chain links TRBV9 with TRBJ1-1; D remains ambiguous. The germline V gene has CDR1 SGDLS and CDR2 YYNGEE. CDR3 length: 14 amino acids. Trimming pared 4 bases from V and 1 base from J, leaving 11 bases between. CDR3 nucleotide sequence: TGTGCCAGCAGCCCGACAAGTCGGAACACTGAAGCTTTCTTT. Its translation: CASSPTSRNTEAFF.

The chain carries TRBV9 and TRBJ2-7; D is undetermined. There are 13 residues in the CDR3. Trimming left V 0 bases short and J 7 bases short, with 11 bases between. Germline V CDR1 and CDR2: SGDLS, YYNGEE. CDR3 sequence: CASSVDNLREQYF. As DNA, the CDR3 is TGTGCCAGCAGCGTAGACAATTTGAGGGAGCAGTACTTC.

This chain uses TRBV27 with TRBJ2-7; TRBD2 matches 7 bases. This CDR3 has 15 residues. Germline assignment: CDR1 MNHEY and CDR2 SMNVEV (reference sequence). V trimming: 2 bases; J trimming: 0 bases; junction bases outside the gene matches: 4. The CDR3 loop reads CASSLMGGSSYEQYF. The CDR3 coding sequence is TGTGCCAGCAGTTTAATGGGCGGGAGCTCCTACGAGCAGTACTTC.

The chain uses TRBV15 and TRBJ1-5; TRBD1 aligns across 8 bases. The J segment lost 5 bases and the V segment lost 9 bases, leaving 3 bases of the junction unmatched. This CDR3 has 12 residues. Looked up from germline, CDR1 is LNHNV and CDR2 is YYDKDF (reference sequence). The CDR3 DNA follows: TGTGCCACGCCAGGGGGCGATCAGCCCCAGCATTTT. Translating it yields CATPGGDQPQHF.

The gene calls are TRBV7-3 and TRBJ2-7; possible D gene TRBD1, 6 bases. Germline V CDR1 and CDR2: SGHTA, FQGTGA. The V gene lost 1 base and the J gene lost 5 bases, with 9 bases spanning the gap. The CDR3 has 13 residues. CDR3 protein: CASSLRAGDEQYF. The CDR3 DNA follows: TGTGCCAGCAGCTTAAGGGCAGGGGACGAGCAGTACTTC.

The genes are TRBV5-6 and TRBJ1-2, with 8 positions matching TRBD1. The CDR3 covers 15 residues. V lost 1 base to trimming and J lost 4 bases; unmatched junction nucleotides: 6. Germline V lookup: CDR1 SGHDT, CDR2 YYEEEE. Written as DNA, the CDR3 is TGTGCCAGCAGCTTGTTGTCACAGGGGGGCTATGGCTACACCTTC. Protein: CASSLLSQGGYGYTF.

The chain combines TRBV6-6 with TRBJ2-2; 9 bases agree with TRBD1. The CDR3 extends over 15 amino acids. Germline CDR1 reads MNHNY; CDR2 reads SVGAGI (reference sequence). Trimming removed 2 bases from V and 7 bases from J; junction bases left unmatched: 5. In nucleotides, the CDR3 is TGTGCCAGCAGTTACGTACAGGGGGCCGTCGGGGAGCTGTTTTTT. This translates into CASSYVQGAVGELFF.

The chain is built from TRBV6-6 and TRBJ2-1, with 14 bases lining up with TRBD2. The length of the CDR3 is 16 residues. The germline V gene has CDR1 MNHNY and CDR2 SVGAGI (reference sequence). J gave up 5 bases and V 5 bases, and 5 bases lay outside the gene matches. The DNA for the CDR3 is TGTGCCAGCAGTCGTCCGACTAGCGGGAGGGACAATGAGCAGTTCTTC. This sequence encodes CASSRPTSGRDNEQFF.

The rearrangement links TRBV11-2 to TRBJ2-3, with 8 bases matching TRBD2. Losses at the gene ends were 3 bases for V and 1 base for J; bases not matched to a gene: 15. This CDR3 contains 19 residues. The germline CDR1 and CDR2 sequences are SGHAT and FQNNGV. CDR3 nucleotides: TGTGCCAGCAGCTTGTCTAGCGGGCACTCGGTATCTGGCACAGATACGCAGTATTTT. Amino acids: CASSLSSGHSVSGTDTQYF.

The rearrangement joins TRBV28 to TRBJ1-2; 7 bases align to TRBD1. J gave up 2 bases and V 7 bases, and 7 bases lay outside the gene matches. The CDR3 has 14 amino acids. Germline V CDR1 and CDR2: MDHEN, SYDVKM. This CDR3 reads CASMAGTANYGYTF. The DNA for the CDR3 is TGTGCCAGCATGGCCGGGACAGCAAACTATGGCTACACCTTC.

The rearrangement joins TRBV11-1 to TRBJ1-2; D possibly corresponds to TRBD1 (6 bases). The germline V gene has CDR1 SGHAT and CDR2 FQDESV (reference sequence). CDR3 length equals 14 residues. Trimming took 1 base from V and 4 from J, leaving 10 bases between them. CDR3 sequence reads: CASSLVGGTYGYTF. CDR3 sequence (DNA): TGTGCCAGCAGCTTAGTAGGGGGAACCTATGGCTACACCTTC.

The chain combines TRBV11-2 with TRBJ2-5; TRBD1 matches 8 bases. Germline CDR1 reads SGHAT; CDR2 reads FQNNGV. CDR3 size: 15 residues. Unmatched junction bases numbered 8, after V lost 4 bases and J lost 4 bases. In DNA, the CDR3 is TGTGCCAGCAGCTATCAGACAGGGGCGCTAGAGACCCAGTACTTC. Amino acid sequence: CASSYQTGALETQYF.

This clone has more than one count but fewer than ten. The chain has TRBV6-5 and TRBJ1-1, with D maybe TRBD1 (6 bases). V was trimmed by 7 bases and J by 11 bases, leaving 14 bases between them. The CDR3 has 11 amino acids. CDR1 and CDR2 from the germline V gene are MNHEY and SVGAGI. CDR3: CASNRGAEAFF. CDR3 DNA: TGTGCCAGCAACCGGGGGGCGGAGGCTTTCTTT.

This clone was seen just once. This sequence joins TRBV4-3 and TRBJ2-1, with 10 bases identical to TRBD2. CDR1 is LGHNA, CDR2 YSLEER, per germline. With 9 bases clipped from V and 5 bases from J, the junction kept 7 bases outside the gene matches. CDR3 size: 14 residues. The CDR3 loop is CARVAGGTNNEQFF. CDR3 DNA: TGCGCCAGAGTAGCGGGGGGAACGAACAATGAGCAGTTCTTC.

CDR3 DNA: TGTGCCAGCAGTTCCCGCCAGGGCTACTACGAGCAGTACTTC. Its translation is CASSSRQGYYEQYF. The J gene is TRBJ2-7, the V gene TRBV28; tentative D call: TRBD1 (5 bases). Germline V CDR1 and CDR2: MDHEN, SYDVKM. CDR3 size: 14 residues. Trimming removed 4 bases at V and 3 bases at J, with 13 bases between.

The chain employs TRBV29-1 and TRBJ1-1; 11 bases map to TRBD1. CDR1 SQVTM and CDR2 ANQGSEA come from the germline V gene. The V gene end was trimmed by 6 bases and the J gene end by 11 bases; junction bases not matched to a gene: 8. The CDR3 has 12 amino acids. The CDR3 nucleotides are TGCAGCGTGGCCCCGGGACAGGGGGACGCTTTCTTT. Protein product: CSVAPGQGDAFF.

The chain is built from TRBV7-9 and TRBJ2-7; 11 bases fit TRBD2. Germline trimming cut 6 bases from V and 2 bases from J; bases unmatched to any gene: 3. The germline CDR1 and CDR2 sequences are SEHNR and FQNEAQ (reference sequence). The CDR3 runs 14 residues. The chain's CDR3 is CASRSSGRAYEQYF. The DNA of the CDR3 is TGTGCCAGCAGAAGTAGCGGGAGGGCCTACGAGCAGTACTTC.

This chain connects TRBV7-8 to TRBJ2-5; TRBD1 aligns across 10 bases. V was clipped by 5 bases and J by 4 bases; unmatched bases: 7. From germline, CDR1 is SGHVS and CDR2 FQNEAQ. This CDR3 has 15 residues. In DNA, the CDR3 is TGTGCCAGCAGCGCAAGACAGGGGGCGGGAGAGACCCAGTACTTC. It is translated as CASSARQGAGETQYF. The full variable domain, in which reference TRBV7-8 and TRBJ2-5 provide the parts outside the CDR3, is GAGVSQSPRYKVAKRGQDVALRCDPISGHVSLFWYQQALGQGPEFLTYFQNEAQLDKSGLPSDRFFAERPEGSVSTLKIQRTQQEDSAVYLCASSARQGAGETQYFGPGTRLLVL.

The rearrangement links TRBV30 to TRBJ2-1; 7 bases are shared with TRBD1. The germline CDR1 and CDR2 sequences are GTSNPN and SVGIG (reference sequence). V dropped 5 bases and J dropped 4; count of bases not matched to a gene: 11. The CDR3 extends over 15 amino acids. The CDR3 sequence is CAWVILGGRYNEQFF. The CDR3 region has the DNA TGTGCCTGGGTTATTCTAGGGGGCAGGTACAATGAGCAGTTCTTC.

V is TRBV6-6 and J is TRBJ1-2, with D maybe TRBD1 (5 bases). Deletions cut 6 bases from V and 3 bases from J, with 14 bases between. Per the germline V gene, CDR1 is MNHNY and CDR2 is SVGAGI (reference sequence). This CDR3 contains 14 residues. For the CDR3, the DNA is TGTGCCAGCAGCCGAATGGCGGGGGACTATGGCTACACCTTC. It specifies CASSRMAGDYGYTF.

The chain combines TRBV7-9 with TRBJ1-1; 7 bases fit TRBD1. This CDR3 is 16 amino acids long. V shed 0 bases and J 1 base; nucleotides not matched to a gene: 5. The germline V gene encodes CDR1 SEHNR and CDR2 FQNEAQ (reference sequence). The CDR3 spells CASSLALRGRNTEAFF. The CDR3 nucleotides are TGTGCCAGCAGCTTAGCGTTAAGGGGGCGGAACACTGAAGCTTTCTTT.

This clone came up a few times. This chain uses TRBV27 with TRBJ2-2; 9 positions match TRBD2. The germline V gene has CDR1 MNHEY and CDR2 SMNVEV (reference sequence). The CDR3 spans 16 residues. V shed 3 bases, J shed 7 bases, and the junction held 9 bases outside the gene matches. DNA of the CDR3: TGTGCCAGCAGTTTTTCGGGCGGGGGGGCGTTCGGGGAGCTGTTTTTT. It is translated as CASSFSGGGAFGELFF.

With respect to this clone: A junction boundary mismatches the germline segment, possibly from a read error. V gene TRBV7-2 combines with J gene TRBJ2-7; TRBD2 aligns across 16 bases. This CDR3 region has 16 residues. Germline V CDR1 and CDR2: SGHTA, FQGNSA. The CDR3 nucleotides read TGTGCCAGCAGCTCAAAATCGGGACTAGCGGGGGGGCCACCCTCCTTC. Translating gives CASSSKSGLAGGPPSF.

The chain links TRBV6-1 to TRBJ1-4, with D perhaps matching TRBD1 (6 bases). This CDR3 region has 15 residues. The germline V and J ends were trimmed by 1 base and 7 bases, with 13 bases remaining between them. The germline V gene has CDR1 MNHNS and CDR2 SASEGT. This chain's CDR3 is CASSEGRGDPEKLFF. CDR3 sequence (DNA): TGTGCCAGCAGTGAAGGCAGGGGCGACCCTGAAAAACTGTTTTTT.

V is TRBV4-1 and J is TRBJ1-1, with a possible D match to TRBD1 (5 bases). This CDR3 has 14 residues. The V gene's germline CDR1 is MGHRA and CDR2 YSYEKL. The V end lost 4 bases, the J end lost 1 base, and 10 bases lay between the germline ends. CDR3 sequence reads: CASSLRGKNTEAFF. CDR3 bases: TGCGCCAGCAGCCTACGGGGGAAGAACACTGAAGCTTTCTTT.

This chain joins TRBV2 and TRBJ2-3, with TRBD1 identical over 11 bases. V was pared by 3 bases and J by 6 bases, with 2 bases of the junction left unmatched. This CDR3 is 14 amino acids long. Germline CDR1 reads SNHLY; CDR2 reads FYNNEI. In DNA form, the CDR3 reads TGTGCCAGCAGTGAGGACAGGGGGCACGATACGCAGTATTTT. It encodes CASSEDRGHDTQYF. Using reference TRBV2 and TRBJ2-3 for the parts outside the CDR3, the full variable domain is EPEVTQTPSHQVTQMGQEVILRCVPISNHLYFYWYRQILGQKVEFLVSFYNNEISEKSEIFDDQFSVERPDGSNFTLKIRSTKLEDSAMYFCASSEDRGHDTQYFGPGTRLTVL.

V gene TRBV7-9 combines with J gene TRBJ1-2, with TRBD1 as a possible D gene (5 bases). This CDR3 has 15 amino acids. The germline gives CDR1 SEHNR, CDR2 FQNEAQ (reference sequence). Trimming pared 6 bases from V and 2 bases from J, leaving 16 bases between. The chain's CDR3 is CASRTSRVWNYGYTF. In nucleotides, the CDR3 is TGTGCCAGCAGGACAAGCAGGGTGTGGAACTATGGCTACACCTTC.

The chain combines TRBV27 with TRBJ1-2; TRBD1 agrees at 7 bases. The CDR3 spans 15 residues. Trimming took 6 bases from V and 1 from J; bases not matched to a gene: 8. Germline V gene sequence: CDR1 MNHEY, CDR2 SMNVEV (reference sequence). The CDR3 reads CASSSTGADNYGYTF. Here the CDR3 DNA reads TGTGCCAGCAGCTCAACAGGGGCAGATAACTATGGCTACACCTTC.

The chain has TRBV6-1 and TRBJ2-7; 10 bases align to TRBD2. Germline CDR1 is MNHNS and CDR2 is SASEGT. V gave up 6 bases and J gave up 1 base; unmatched junction bases: 9. This CDR3 contains 16 residues. This CDR3 is CASSEFWTSGSYEQYF. DNA for the CDR3: TGTGCCAGCAGCGAATTCTGGACTAGCGGATCCTACGAGCAGTACTTC.

The chain links TRBV28 to TRBJ1-5, with 8 bases lining up with TRBD1. With 3 bases clipped from V and 5 bases from J, the junction kept 9 bases outside the gene matches. This CDR3 is 16 amino acids long. Germline V gene data show CDR1 as MDHEN and CDR2 as SYDVKM. The chain's CDR3 is CASSFLVRGPHQPQHF. For the CDR3, the DNA is TGTGCCAGCAGTTTTTTGGTCAGGGGGCCACATCAGCCCCAGCATTTT.

The chain has TRBV9 and TRBJ2-7, with 11 bases fitting TRBD2. CDR1 is SGDLS and CDR2 is YYNGEE in the germline V gene. This CDR3 has 16 amino acids. Unmatched junction bases numbered 13, after V lost 3 bases and J lost 8 bases. The CDR3 loop reads CASSALQGSGRDQQYF. The CDR3 DNA reads TGTGCCAGCAGCGCCCTTCAGGGTAGCGGGAGGGATCAGCAGTACTTC.